Included here is one T cell receptor (beta chain) sequence, with context. The sample is drawn from a study of CD8 T cells in Susac syndrome. CDR1 is SQVTM and CDR2 is ANQGSEA in the germline V gene. The CDR3 totals 14 residues. Trimming at V came to 6 bases and at J to 2 bases, leaving 6 bases not matched to a gene. It was with random hexamers that roughly 0.5 to 1 ug RNA was reverse transcribed. TCRdb used MiXCR to reprocess the immunoSEQ multiplex PCR reads, holding one entry per CDR3 protein. This sample has about 280,000 distinct CDR3 sequences; approximately 81% occur once, and the top ten carry around 0.12%.

This receptor was identified in a human donor with multiple sclerosis. Material: CD8+ T cells from PBMCs. This chain connects TRBV29-1 to TRBJ1-2, with TRBD1 matching over 10 bases. The CDR3: CSVADRGANYGYTF. The CDR3 bases are TGCAGCGTCGCGGACAGGGGGGCCAACTATGGCTACACCTTC.